This is a list of T cell receptor beta chains from one sample in a study of beta chain features in type 1 diabetes. TCRdb's copy holds only in-frame clones and misses some; the assay was immunoSEQ multiplex PCR. The table has 390,000 or so clones, about 15% seen once. What was sequenced was naive CD4+ T cells from blood. The receptors were sampled from a man aged 25 to 40 in good health. CDR3s include the opening cysteine and the closing phenylalanine or tryptophan. The order of the fields is V gene, J gene, clone size, D gene, CDR3 DNA, CDR3 protein. A D gene is named only where the DNA matches it firmly. Some rows have no size entry. The others give once, few or many, or a class for an expanded clone.

>TRBV2|TRBJ1-4|few|.
TGTGCCAGCAGTCAACAATCGGGGTTAGCTAATGAAAAACTGTTTTTT
CASSQQSGLANEKLFF
>TRBV5-6|TRBJ2-5|few|.
TGTGCCAGCAGCTTGTTTTCGGCCGCTTTCACGGAGACCCAGTACTTC
CASSLFSAAFTETQYF
>TRBV29-1|TRBJ1-1|few|.
TGCAGCGCCTCCGTGACAGGAGCGAACACTGAAGCTTTCTTT
CSASVTGANTEAFF
>TRBV7-2|TRBJ2-3|.|.
TGTGCCAGCAGCATGCGACCGGGGTGGAGGGATACGCAGTATTTT
CASSMRPGWRDTQYF
>TRBV29-1|TRBJ1-5|few|TRBD1
TGCAGCGTTTCGGACAGGGGCAATCAGCCCCAGCATTTT
CSVSDRGNQPQHF
>TRBV15|TRBJ2-4|few|.
TGTGCCACCAGGAGGATTGGGGGTGACATTCAGTACTTC
CATRRIGGDIQYF
>TRBV4-1|TRBJ2-7|.|.
TGCGCCAGCAGCCAAGTCTCGCCAGGCGGACCCTACGAGCAGTACTTC
CASSQVSPGGPYEQYF
>TRBV14|TRBJ1-1|.|.
TGTGCCAGCAGCCAACTAGGGGAACAGCAAGCTTTCTTT
CASSQLGEQQAFF
>TRBV4-3|TRBJ2-2|.|TRBD1
TGCGCCAGCAGCCATCGACAGGGGGTAGGAACCGGGGAGCTGTTTTTT
CASSHRQGVGTGELFF
>TRBV7-9|TRBJ2-3|few|.
TGTGCCAGCACCGGTCAGGTGGTTGGGTATTTT
CASTGQVVGYF
>TRBV4-1|TRBJ2-3|.|TRBD1
TGCGCCAGCAGCCAGACAGGGAGCACAGATACGCAGTATTTT
CASSQTGSTDTQYF
>TRBV29-1|TRBJ2-1|many|.
TGCAGCGTTGAAGTTAGATCGGGGCCCAATGAGCAGTTCTTC
CSVEVRSGPNEQFF
>TRBV4-1|TRBJ1-2|.|TRBD1
TGCGCCAGCAGCCAAGAGACAGGGGATGGCTACACCTTC
CASSQETGDGYTF
>TRBV4-1|TRBJ2-2|.|.
TGCGCCAGCAGCCCTCAAGAGACAGCGAACACCGGGGAGCTGTTTTTT
CASSPQETANTGELFF
>TRBV5-4|TRBJ2-3|few|.
TGTGCCAGCAGCTTAGGGGCTAGCACAGATACGCAGTATTTT
CASSLGASTDTQYF
>TRBV7-2|TRBJ2-3|few|TRBD2
TGTGCCAGCAGCCCTAGCCAGGGACTAGTAGCCGCAGATACGCAGTATTTT
CASSPSQGLVAADTQYF
>TRBV5-1|TRBJ2-3|.|.
TGCGCCAGCAGCTTCCTCGCTGAGTCCGGAGATACGCAGTATTTT
CASSFLAESGDTQYF
>TRBV7-9|TRBJ1-1|few|TRBD1
TGTGCCAGCAGCTCCCCGGGACAGGGCGCCTTTGAAGCTTTCTTT
CASSSPGQGAFEAFF
>TRBV7-8|TRBJ1-6|.|TRBD1
TGTGCCACGGAATTACGACAGGGATATTCACCCCTCCACTTT
CATELRQGYSPLHF
>TRBV7-2|TRBJ2-5|few|.
TGTGCCAGCAGCTCCGCAGCCCTGACTAAAGCGGAGACCCAGTACTTC
CASSSAALTKAETQYF
>TRBV30|TRBJ1-4|.|.
TGTGCCTGGAGTGGGGCCTTTCTGACAGCGGAAGGTGAAAAACTGTTTTTT
CAWSGAFLTAEGEKLFF
>TRBV29-1|TRBJ2-3|few|TRBD1
TGCAGCGTTGTTAGGACAGGGTCTTTTGATACGCAGTATTTT
CSVVRTGSFDTQYF
>TRBV5-4|TRBJ2-2|few|.
TGTGCCAGCAGCCCCCGAGGTAGCCCAAGGAACACCGGGGAGCTGTTTTTT
CASSPRGSPRNTGELFF
>TRBV4-1|TRBJ2-7|.|.
TGCGCCAGCAGCCAAGCAGAAGGAACCTACGAGCAGTACTTC
CASSQAEGTYEQYF
>TRBV5-1|TRBJ2-7|few|.
TGCGCCAGCAGCTTCGATGGACAGCTTCCCTACGAGCAGTACTTC
CASSFDGQLPYEQYF
>TRBV29-1|TRBJ2-6|few|TRBD2
TGCAGCGTTGAAGGGGGAGCGGGGGAATCAGGGGCCAACGTCCTGACTTTC
CSVEGGAGESGANVLTF
>TRBV27|TRBJ1-2|.|.
TGTGCCAGCAGCAAAGGGTATGGCTACACCTTC
CASSKGYGYTF
>TRBV9|TRBJ2-1|few|TRBD2
TGTGCCAGCAGCGAACTAGCGGGGCCCTCGGGTGAGCAGTTCTTC
CASSELAGPSGEQFF
>TRBV7-2|TRBJ2-4|.|.
TGTGCCAGCAGCTGGACAAGATCTCTAGCCAAAAACATTCAGTACTTC
CASSWTRSLAKNIQYF
>TRBV30|TRBJ1-5|.|.
TGTGCCTGGCAGAAGACGGATAGCAATCAGCCCCAGCATTTT
CAWQKTDSNQPQHF
>TRBV19|TRBJ1-5|few|.
TGTGCCAGTAGTGGGGGTAGTCAGCCCCAGCATTTT
CASSGGSQPQHF
>TRBV6-5|TRBJ1-3|few|.
TGTGCCAGCAGTTACACAGGCTACTCTGGAAACACCATATATTTT
CASSYTGYSGNTIYF
>TRBV4-1|TRBJ2-1|.|.
TGCGCCAGCAGCCACGTAGCCCTAGTTAATGAGCAGTTCTTC
CASSHVALVNEQFF
>TRBV19|TRBJ1-2|few|.
TGTGCCAGTAGTATAGCGGCAGGCTTGGATGGCTACACCTTC
CASSIAAGLDGYTF
>TRBV6-1|TRBJ2-5|few|.
TGTGCCAGCAGTGAGACACCCCTAGGCGAAGAGACCCAGTACTTC
CASSETPLGEETQYF
>TRBV7-9|TRBJ1-1|few|.
TGTGCCAGCAGGCGGACGGAGAACACTGAAGCTTTCTTT
CASRRTENTEAFF
>TRBV7-2|TRBJ1-2|.|.
TGTGCCAGCAGCTTAACAGGGTTGTATGGCTACACCTTC
CASSLTGLYGYTF
>TRBV29-1|TRBJ1-5|.|.
TGCAGCGTTGGGGGGTCGAGTGGCAATCAGCCCCAGCATTTT
CSVGGSSGNQPQHF
>TRBV9|TRBJ1-1|.|.
TGTGCCAGCAGCGTAGCGAGGCAGCTCTTGGTAGCTTTCTTT
CASSVARQLLVAFF
>TRBV6-5|TRBJ2-1|.|.
TGTGCCAGCAGTTCCAGACAGGCCTACGGGCATGAGCAGTTCTTC
CASSSRQAYGHEQFF
>TRBV7-9|TRBJ2-3|.|.
TGTGCCAGCAACCAGGTTAGCGCAGATACGCAGTATTTT
CASNQVSADTQYF
>TRBV28|TRBJ2-2|.|TRBD2
TGTGCCAGCAGTTTCCTAAATGGACTAGACGGGGAGCTGTTTTTT
CASSFLNGLDGELFF
>TRBV25-1|TRBJ2-7|.|TRBD2
TGTGCCAGCAGTAGGACTAGCGGGGGGTACGAGCAGTACTTC
CASSRTSGGYEQYF
>TRBV7-2|TRBJ2-4|few|.
TGTGCCAGCAGCACGACTAGAGTTGTGGCCAAAAACATTCAGTACTTC
CASSTTRVVAKNIQYF